This TCR beta chain came from a study of blood T cell repertoires in COVID-19. Only a few counts were recorded for this clone. The assay was immunoSEQ multiplex PCR, and TCRdb's table has in-frame clones only and misses some. The repertoire consists of about 260,000 clones, with 75% to 90% occurring once and the leading ten covering over 0.85%. Exposed enrollees had met someone with a PCR-confirmed or clinician-diagnosed COVID-19 case at some point within the 2 weeks before study entry. This TCR was recovered from a man between 45 and 60 years old who had been exposed to COVID-19. The sample consisted of PBMCs or T cells enriched from blood (not recorded which).

The CDR3 sequence is CARTSGGETQYF. The CDR3, as DNA: TGTGCCAGGACTAGCGGGGGAGAGACCCAGTACTTC. The chain combines TRBV9 with TRBJ2-5, with TRBD2 matching 12 bases. V shed 8 bases, J shed 4 bases, and the junction held 0 bases outside the gene matches. Germline CDR1 reads SGDLS; CDR2 reads YYNGEE. This CDR3 spans 12 amino acids.